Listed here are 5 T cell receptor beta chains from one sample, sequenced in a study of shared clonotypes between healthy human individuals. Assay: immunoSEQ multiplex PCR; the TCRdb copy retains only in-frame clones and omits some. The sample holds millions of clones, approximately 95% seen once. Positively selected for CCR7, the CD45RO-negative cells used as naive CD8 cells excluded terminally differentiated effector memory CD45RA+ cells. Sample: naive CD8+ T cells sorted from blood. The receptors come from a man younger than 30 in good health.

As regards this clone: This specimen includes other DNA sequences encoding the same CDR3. CDR3 amino acids: CASSYSGASYNEQFF. The DNA for the CDR3 is TGTGCCAGCAGTTACTCAGGGGCATCCTACAATGAGCAGTTCTTC. The genes are TRBV6-5 and TRBJ2-1; a weak D match, TRBD1 (5 bases). Per germline, CDR1 MNHEY and CDR2 SVGAGI. The CDR3 is 15 amino acids. The V end lost 0 bases, the J end lost 1 base, and 7 bases lay between the germline ends.

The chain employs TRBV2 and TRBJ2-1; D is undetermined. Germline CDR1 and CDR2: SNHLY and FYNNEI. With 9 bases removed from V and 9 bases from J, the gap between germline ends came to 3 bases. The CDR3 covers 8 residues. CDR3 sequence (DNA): TGTGCCAGTCCTGAGCAGTTCTTC. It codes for CASPEQFF.

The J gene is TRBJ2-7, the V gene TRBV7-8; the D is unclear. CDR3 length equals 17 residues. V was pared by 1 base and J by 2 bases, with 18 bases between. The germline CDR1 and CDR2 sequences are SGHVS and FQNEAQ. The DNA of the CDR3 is TGTGCCAGCAGCTTAGGTTTTTTGGGCTCCGTCACCTACGAGCAGTACTTC. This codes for CASSLGFLGSVTYEQYF.

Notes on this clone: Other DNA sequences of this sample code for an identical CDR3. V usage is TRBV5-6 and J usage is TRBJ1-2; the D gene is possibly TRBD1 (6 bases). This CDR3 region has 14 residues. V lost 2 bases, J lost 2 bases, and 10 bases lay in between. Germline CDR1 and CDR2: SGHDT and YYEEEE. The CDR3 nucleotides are TGTGCCAGCAGCTTAGGGCAGGGGAACTATGGCTACACCTTC. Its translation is CASSLGQGNYGYTF.

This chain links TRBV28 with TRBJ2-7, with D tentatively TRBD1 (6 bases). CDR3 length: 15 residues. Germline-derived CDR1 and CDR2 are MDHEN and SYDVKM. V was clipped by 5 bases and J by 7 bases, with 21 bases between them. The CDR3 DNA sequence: TGTGCCAGCAGTCTAAGGGGACGACAGGTCGTAGAGCAGTACTTC. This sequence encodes CASSLRGRQVVEQYF.